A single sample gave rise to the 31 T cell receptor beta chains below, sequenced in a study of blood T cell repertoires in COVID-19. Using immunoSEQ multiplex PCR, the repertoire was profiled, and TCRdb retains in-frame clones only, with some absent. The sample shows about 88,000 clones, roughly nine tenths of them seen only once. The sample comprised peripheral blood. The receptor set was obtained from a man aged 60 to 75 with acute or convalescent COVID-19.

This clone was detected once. This CDR3 is CASSTQGGETEAFF. CDR3 coding DNA: TGTGCCAGCAGCACCCAAGGCGGGGAGACTGAAGCTTTCTTT. The chain has TRBV7-3 and TRBJ1-1; D remains ambiguous. The CDR3 sequence is 14 residues long. CDR1 is SGHTA and CDR2 is FQGTGA in the germline V gene. Trimming took off 5 bases at V and 5 bases at J, with 15 bases between the two ends.

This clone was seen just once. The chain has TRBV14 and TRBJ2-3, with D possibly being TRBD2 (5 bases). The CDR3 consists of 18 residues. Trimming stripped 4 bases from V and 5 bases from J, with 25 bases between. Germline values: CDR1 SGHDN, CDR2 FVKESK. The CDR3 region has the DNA TGTGCCAGCAGCCGACCAAGAGGAACTAGTTATAAAGTAGATACGCAGTATTTT. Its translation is CASSRPRGTSYKVDTQYF.

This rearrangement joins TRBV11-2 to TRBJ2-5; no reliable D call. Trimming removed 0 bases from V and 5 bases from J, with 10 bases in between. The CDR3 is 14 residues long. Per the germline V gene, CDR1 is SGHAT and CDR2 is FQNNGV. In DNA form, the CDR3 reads TGTGCCAGCAGCTTAGAGAGAGGTGGGGAGACCCAGTACTTC. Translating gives CASSLERGGETQYF.

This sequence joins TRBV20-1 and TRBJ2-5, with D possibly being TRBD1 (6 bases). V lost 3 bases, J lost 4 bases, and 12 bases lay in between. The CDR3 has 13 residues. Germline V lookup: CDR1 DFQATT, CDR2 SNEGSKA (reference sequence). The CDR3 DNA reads TGCAGTGCTAGTATCGCAGGGGCAGAGACCCAGTACTTC. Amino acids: CSASIAGAETQYF.

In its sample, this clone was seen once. DNA of the CDR3: TGTGCCATCAAACCGGGACAGGGGACGAACACTGAAGCTTTCTTT. Its protein product is CAIKPGQGTNTEAFF. The chain carries TRBV7-9 and TRBJ1-1; 10 nucleotides match TRBD1. The CDR3 length is 15 residues. Per germline, CDR1 SEHNR and CDR2 FQNEAQ (reference sequence). The ends lost 10 bases at V and 1 base at J; junction bases unmatched: 9.

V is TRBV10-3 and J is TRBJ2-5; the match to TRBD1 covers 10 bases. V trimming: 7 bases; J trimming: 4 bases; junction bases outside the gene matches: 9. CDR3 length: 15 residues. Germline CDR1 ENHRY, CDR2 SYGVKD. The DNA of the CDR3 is TGTGCCATCAATGATCGCGACAGGGGGCGAGAGACCCAGTACTTC. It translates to CAINDRDRGRETQYF.

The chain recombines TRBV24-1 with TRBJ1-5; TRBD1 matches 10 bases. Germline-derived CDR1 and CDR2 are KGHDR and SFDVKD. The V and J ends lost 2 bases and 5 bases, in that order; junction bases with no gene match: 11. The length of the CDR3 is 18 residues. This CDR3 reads CATSDSDTGTGDDQPQHF. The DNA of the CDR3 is TGTGCCACCAGTGATTCGGATACCGGGACAGGGGATGATCAGCCCCAGCATTTT.

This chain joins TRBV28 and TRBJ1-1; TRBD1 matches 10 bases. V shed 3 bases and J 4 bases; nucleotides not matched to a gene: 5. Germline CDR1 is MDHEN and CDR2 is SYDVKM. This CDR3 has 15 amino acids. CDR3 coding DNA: TGTGCCAGCAGTTTTTTTGGACAGGGGGGCACTGAAGCTTTCTTT. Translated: CASSFFGQGGTEAFF.

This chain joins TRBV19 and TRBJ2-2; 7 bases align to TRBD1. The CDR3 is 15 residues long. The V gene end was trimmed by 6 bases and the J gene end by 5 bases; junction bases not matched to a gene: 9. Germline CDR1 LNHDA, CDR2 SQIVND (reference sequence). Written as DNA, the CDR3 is TGTGCCAGTAGCCTAGACAGGGTTTCTACCGGGGAGCTGTTTTTT. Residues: CASSLDRVSTGELFF.

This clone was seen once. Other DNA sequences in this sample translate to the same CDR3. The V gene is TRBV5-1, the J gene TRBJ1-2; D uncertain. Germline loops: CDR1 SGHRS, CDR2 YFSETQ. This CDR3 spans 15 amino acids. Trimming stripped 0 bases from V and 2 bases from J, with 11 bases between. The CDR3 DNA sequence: TGCGCCAGCAGCTTGGGGCAGGCAATAAACTATGGCTACACCTTC. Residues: CASSLGQAINYGYTF.

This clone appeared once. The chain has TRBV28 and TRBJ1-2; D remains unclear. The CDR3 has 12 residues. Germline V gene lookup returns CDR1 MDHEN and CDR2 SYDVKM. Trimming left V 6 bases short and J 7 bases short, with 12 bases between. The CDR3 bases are TGTGCCAGCAGGCCACCCGGAGGTGGCTACACCTTC. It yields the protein CASRPPGGGYTF.

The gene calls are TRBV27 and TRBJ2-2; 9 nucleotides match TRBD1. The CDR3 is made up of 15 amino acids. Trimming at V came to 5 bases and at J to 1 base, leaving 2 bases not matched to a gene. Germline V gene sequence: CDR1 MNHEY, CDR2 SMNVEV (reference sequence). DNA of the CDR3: TGTGCCAGCAGTCTGGACAGGGGGAACACCGGGGAGCTGTTTTTT. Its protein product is CASSLDRGNTGELFF.

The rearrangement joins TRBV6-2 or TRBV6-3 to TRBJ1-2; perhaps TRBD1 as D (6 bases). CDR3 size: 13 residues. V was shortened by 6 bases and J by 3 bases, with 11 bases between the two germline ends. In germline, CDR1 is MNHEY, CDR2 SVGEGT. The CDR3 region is CASSGGQYYGYTF. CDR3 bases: TGTGCCAGCAGCGGGGGACAATACTATGGCTACACCTTC.

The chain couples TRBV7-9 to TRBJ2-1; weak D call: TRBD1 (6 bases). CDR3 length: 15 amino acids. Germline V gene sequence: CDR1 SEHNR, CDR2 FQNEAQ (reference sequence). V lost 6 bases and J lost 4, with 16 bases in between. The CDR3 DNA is TGTGCCAGCAGTCTTGCCGGGACAATTTACAATGAGCAGTTCTTC. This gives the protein CASSLAGTIYNEQFF.

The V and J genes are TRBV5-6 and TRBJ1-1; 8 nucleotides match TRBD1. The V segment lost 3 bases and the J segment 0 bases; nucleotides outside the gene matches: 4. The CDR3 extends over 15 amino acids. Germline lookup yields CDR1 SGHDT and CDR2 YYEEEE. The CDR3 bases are TGTGCCAGCAGCTGGGACAGGAGCATGAACACTGAAGCTTTCTTT. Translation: CASSWDRSMNTEAFF.

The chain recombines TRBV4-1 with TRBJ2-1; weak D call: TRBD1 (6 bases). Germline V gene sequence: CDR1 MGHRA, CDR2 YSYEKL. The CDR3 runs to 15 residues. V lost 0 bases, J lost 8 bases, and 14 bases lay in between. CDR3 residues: CASSQDLARGDEQFF. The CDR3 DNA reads TGCGCCAGCAGCCAAGATTTGGCCAGGGGCGATGAGCAGTTCTTC.

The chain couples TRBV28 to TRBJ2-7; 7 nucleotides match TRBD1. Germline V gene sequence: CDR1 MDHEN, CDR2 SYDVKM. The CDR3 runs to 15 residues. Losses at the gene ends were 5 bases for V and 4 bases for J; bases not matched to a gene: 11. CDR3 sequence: CASSPSGQVGYEQYF. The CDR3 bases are TGTGCCAGCAGTCCCTCTGGACAGGTGGGGTACGAGCAGTACTTC.

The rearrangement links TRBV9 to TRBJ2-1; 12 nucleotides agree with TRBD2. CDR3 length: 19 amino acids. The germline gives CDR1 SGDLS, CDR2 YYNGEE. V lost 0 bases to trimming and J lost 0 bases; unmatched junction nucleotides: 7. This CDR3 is CASSVASGRAESSYNEQFF. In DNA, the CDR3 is TGTGCCAGCAGCGTAGCTAGCGGGAGGGCCGAAAGCTCCTACAATGAGCAGTTCTTC.

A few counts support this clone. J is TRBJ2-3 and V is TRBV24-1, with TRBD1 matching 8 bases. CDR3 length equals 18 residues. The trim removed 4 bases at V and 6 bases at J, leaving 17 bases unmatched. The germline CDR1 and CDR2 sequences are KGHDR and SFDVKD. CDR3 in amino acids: CATSDTPDRALSDDTQYF. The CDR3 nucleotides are TGTGCCACCAGTGACACCCCGGACAGGGCCCTGAGTGACGATACGCAGTATTTT.

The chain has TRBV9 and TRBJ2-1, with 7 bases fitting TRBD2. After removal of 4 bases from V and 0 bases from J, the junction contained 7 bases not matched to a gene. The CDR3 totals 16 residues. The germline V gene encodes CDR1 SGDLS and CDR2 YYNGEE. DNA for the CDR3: TGTGCCAGCAGCTCCTCCGGGACTAACTCCTACAATGAGCAGTTCTTC. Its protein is CASSSSGTNSYNEQFF.

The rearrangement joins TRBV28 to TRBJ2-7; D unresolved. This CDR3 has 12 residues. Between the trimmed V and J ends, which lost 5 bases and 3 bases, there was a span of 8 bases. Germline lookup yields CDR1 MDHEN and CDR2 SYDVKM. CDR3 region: CASSVRYYEQYF. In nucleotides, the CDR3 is TGTGCCAGCAGTGTACGGTACTACGAGCAGTACTTC.

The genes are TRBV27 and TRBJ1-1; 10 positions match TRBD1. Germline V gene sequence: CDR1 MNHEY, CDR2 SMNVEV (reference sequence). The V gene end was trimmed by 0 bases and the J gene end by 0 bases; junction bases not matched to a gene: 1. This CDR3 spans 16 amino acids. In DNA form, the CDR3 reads TGTGCCAGCAGTTTATCGGGACAGGGGTTGAACACTGAAGCTTTCTTT. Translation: CASSLSGQGLNTEAFF.

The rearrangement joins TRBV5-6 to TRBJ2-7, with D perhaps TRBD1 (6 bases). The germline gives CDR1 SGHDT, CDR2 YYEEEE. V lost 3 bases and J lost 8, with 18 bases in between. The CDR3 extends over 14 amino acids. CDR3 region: CASSWTQQGKKQYF. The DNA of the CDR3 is TGTGCCAGCAGCTGGACACAACAGGGTAAGAAGCAGTACTTC. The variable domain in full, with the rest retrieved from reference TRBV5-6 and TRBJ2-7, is DAGVTQSPTHLIKTRGQQVTLRCSPKSGHDTVSWYQQALGQGPQFIFQYYEEEERQRGNFPDRFSGHQFPNYSSELNVNALLLGDSALYLCASSWTQQGKKQYFGPGTRLTVT.

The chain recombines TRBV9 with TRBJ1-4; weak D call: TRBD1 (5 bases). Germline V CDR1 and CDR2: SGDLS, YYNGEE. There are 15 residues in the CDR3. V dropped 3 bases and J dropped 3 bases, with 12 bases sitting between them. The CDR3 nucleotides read TGTGCCAGCAGCGACCCGGGGGGAGCTAATGAAAAACTGTTTTTT. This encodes CASSDPGGANEKLFF.

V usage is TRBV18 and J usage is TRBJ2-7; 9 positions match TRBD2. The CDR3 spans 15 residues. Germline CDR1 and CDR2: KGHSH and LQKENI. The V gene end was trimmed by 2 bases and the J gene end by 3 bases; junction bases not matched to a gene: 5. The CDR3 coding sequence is TGTGCCAGCTCACCAGCGATAGCGGGAGTCTACGAGCAGTACTTC. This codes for CASSPAIAGVYEQYF.

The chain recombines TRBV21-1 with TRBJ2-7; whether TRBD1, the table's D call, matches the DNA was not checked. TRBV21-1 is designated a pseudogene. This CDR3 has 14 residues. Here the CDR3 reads CASSRTKCSVEQYF. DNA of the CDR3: TGTGCCAGCAGCAGGACAAAATGTTCAGTTGAGCAGTACTTC.

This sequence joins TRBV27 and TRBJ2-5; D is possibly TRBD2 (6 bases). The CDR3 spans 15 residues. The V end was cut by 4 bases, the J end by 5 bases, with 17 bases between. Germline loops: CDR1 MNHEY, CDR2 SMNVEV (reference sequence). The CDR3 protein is CASSWSVGGGETQYF. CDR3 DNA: TGTGCCAGCAGTTGGTCGGTGGGGGGTGGCGAGACCCAGTACTTC.

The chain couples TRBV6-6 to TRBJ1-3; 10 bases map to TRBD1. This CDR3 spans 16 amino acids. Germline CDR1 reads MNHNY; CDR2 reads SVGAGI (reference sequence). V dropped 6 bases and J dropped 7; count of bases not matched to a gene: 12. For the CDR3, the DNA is TGTGCCAGCAGAGGACCGGGACAGGGGATCAAGAACACCATATATTTT. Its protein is CASRGPGQGIKNTIYF.

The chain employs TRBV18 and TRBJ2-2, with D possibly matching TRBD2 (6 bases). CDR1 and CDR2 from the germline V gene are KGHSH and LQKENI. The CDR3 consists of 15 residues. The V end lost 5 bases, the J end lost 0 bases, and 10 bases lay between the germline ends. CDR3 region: CASSSGTPNTGELFF. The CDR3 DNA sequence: TGTGCCAGCTCATCAGGGACTCCGAACACCGGGGAGCTGTTTTTT.

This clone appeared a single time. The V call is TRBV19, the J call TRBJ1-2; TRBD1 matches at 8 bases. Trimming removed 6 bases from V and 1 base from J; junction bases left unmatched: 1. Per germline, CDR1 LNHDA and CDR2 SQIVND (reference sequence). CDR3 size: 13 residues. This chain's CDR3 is CASRGQVNYGYTF. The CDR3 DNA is TGTGCCAGTAGGGGACAGGTTAACTATGGCTACACCTTC. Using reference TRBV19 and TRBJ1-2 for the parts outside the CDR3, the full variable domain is DGGITQSPKYLFRKEGQNVTLSCEQNLNHDAMYWYRQDPGQGLRLIYYSQIVNDFQKGDIAEGYSVSREKKESFPLTVTSAQKNPTAFYLCASRGQVNYGYTFGSGTRLTVV.

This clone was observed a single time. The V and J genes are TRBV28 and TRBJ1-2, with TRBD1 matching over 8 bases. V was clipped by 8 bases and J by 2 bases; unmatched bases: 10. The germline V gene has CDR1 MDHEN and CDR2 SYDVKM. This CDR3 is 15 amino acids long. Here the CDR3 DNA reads TGTGCCAGCCTTGGACAGGGAGCAATAAACTATGGCTACACCTTC. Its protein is CASLGQGAINYGYTF.